The 28 T cell receptor beta chains in this list originate from one sample, sequenced in a study of naive and memory T cell subsets. The beta constant-region primer was an equimolar mix of two oligonucleotides covering TRBC1 and TRBC2. Nested alpha and beta constant-region primers with the SP2 primer drove four PCR rounds on ligated cDNA. One entry per CDR3 protein results from TCRdb running MiXCR on the UMI-ligation and nested PCR reads. The data hold about 90,000 distinct CDR3 sequences, with 11% observed a single time. The study's findings and limits: Naive repertoires, especially CD8, held a few larger clonotypes, possibly memory cells re-expressing CD45RA.

These TCRs are of unknown antigen specificity. The specimen sequenced was naive CD4+ T cells from blood. The receptor set was obtained from a human donor in good health.

This clonotype was seen repeatedly, ten times or more. This CDR3 reads CSSRDSANTGELFF. DNA for the CDR3: TGCAGCTCCCGGGACAGTGCTAACACCGGGGAGCTGTTTTTT. This chain uses TRBV20-1 with TRBJ2-2; 7 nucleotides agree with TRBD1. The CDR3 spans 14 residues. Germline V CDR1 and CDR2: DFQATT, SNEGSKA (reference sequence).

The chain carries TRBV11-2 and TRBJ2-2; unclear D gene. V was cut by 3 bases and J by 6 bases, with 8 bases left in between. CDR1 is SGHAT, CDR2 FQNNGV, per germline. This CDR3 is built from 13 residues. CDR3: CASSFMMAGELFF. CDR3 nucleotides: TGTGCCAGCAGCTTTATGATGGCCGGGGAGCTGTTTTTT. The variable domain in full, with the rest retrieved from reference TRBV11-2 and TRBJ2-2, is EAGVAQSPRYKIIEKRQSVAFWCNPISGHATLYWYQQILGQGPKLLIQFQNNGVVDDSQLPKDRFSAERLKGVDSTLKIQPAKLEDSAVYLCASSFMMAGELFFGEGSRLTVL.

V gene TRBV12-3 or TRBV12-4 combines with J gene TRBJ2-2; TRBD1 matches at 12 bases. This CDR3 is built from 15 residues. V lost 3 bases and J lost 9; bases outside the gene matches: 5. The CDR3 region is CASSFAGQGARELFF. CDR3 bases: TGTGCCAGCAGTTTCGCGGGACAGGGGGCCCGGGAGCTGTTTTTT.

The chain joins TRBV7-2 to TRBJ2-3, with 8 nucleotides matching TRBD2. J lost 2 bases, V lost 1 base, and 5 bases had no gene match. Looked up from germline, CDR1 is SGHTA and CDR2 is FQGNSA. The CDR3 runs to 16 residues. CDR3 sequence: CASSLEGGGTTDTQYF. Written as DNA, the CDR3 is TGTGCCAGCAGCTTAGAGGGCGGGGGGACCACAGATACGCAGTATTTT.

V usage is TRBV11-1 and J usage is TRBJ2-6, with D perhaps TRBD1 (5 bases). With 0 bases removed from V and 4 bases from J, the gap between germline ends came to 10 bases. Germline V gene lookup returns CDR1 SGHAT and CDR2 FQDESV (reference sequence). CDR3 length: 16 residues. The CDR3 reads CASSLARRAGANVLTF. The CDR3, as DNA: TGTGCCAGCAGCTTAGCCCGCAGGGCCGGGGCCAACGTCCTGACTTTC.

This clonotype was recorded only once. Relative to the germline gene, one junction end is altered; a read error may explain this. The chain couples TRBV30 to TRBJ2-6, with D possibly matching TRBD1 (5 bases). Germline CDR1 and CDR2: GTSNPN and SVGIG (reference sequence). The CDR3 has 17 amino acids. The CDR3 DNA reads as TGTGCCTGGAGTGTACGGCGTGACAGCTCTGAGGCCAACGTCCTGACTTTC. As protein: CAWSVRRDSSEANVLTF.

This clonotype was seen many times. J is TRBJ2-3 and V is TRBV7-9; 12 nucleotides match TRBD2. Germline-derived CDR1 and CDR2 are SEHNR and FQNEAQ (reference sequence). V was pared by 8 bases and J by 2 bases, with 11 bases of the junction left unmatched. The CDR3 runs to 17 residues. CDR3 bases: TGTGCCAGCCCCCCCCCGACTAGCGGGAGCGTCACAGATACGCAGTATTTT. Amino acid sequence: CASPPPTSGSVTDTQYF.

This clonotype was recorded a few times. V gene TRBV14 combines with J gene TRBJ2-7; weak D call: TRBD2 (6 bases). The germline V and J ends were trimmed by 0 bases and 12 bases, with 21 bases remaining between them. Per germline, CDR1 SGHDN and CDR2 FVKESK. The CDR3 has 15 amino acids. The CDR3 loop reads CASSQDLGIPGLRYF. The CDR3 DNA reads TGTGCCAGCAGCCAAGATTTGGGAATACCGGGACTTCGGTACTTC.

This rearrangement joins TRBV6-2 or TRBV6-3 to TRBJ2-3; D is undetermined. V was clipped by 2 bases and J by 4 bases, with 4 bases between them. CDR1 and CDR2 (germline): MNHEY, SVGEGT. The CDR3 totals 12 residues. DNA for the CDR3: TGTGCCAGCAGTTACGCTTCAGATACGCAGTATTTT. Encoded protein: CASSYASDTQYF.

J is TRBJ1-5 and V is TRBV28, with D perhaps matching TRBD1 (5 bases). Germline values: CDR1 MDHEN, CDR2 SYDVKM. The CDR3 length is 15 residues. V lost 10 bases and J lost 1, with 17 bases in between. This CDR3 is CATVGGGRSNQPQHF. The CDR3 DNA follows: TGTGCCACCGTCGGTGGGGGTCGGAGCAATCAGCCCCAGCATTTT.

This clonotype was observed a handful of times. The chain links TRBV29-1 to TRBJ1-1, with 11 nucleotides matching TRBD1. The CDR3 consists of 13 residues. V shed 6 bases, J shed 4 bases, and the junction held 4 bases outside the gene matches. Germline loops: CDR1 SQVTM, CDR2 ANQGSEA. CDR3 residues: CSVWTGGSTEAFF. The CDR3 DNA reads TGCAGCGTCTGGACAGGGGGCAGCACTGAAGCTTTCTTT.

This chain uses TRBV7-9 with TRBJ2-3, with D perhaps given as TRBD1 or TRBD2 (5 bases each). Trimming left V 5 bases short and J 0 bases short, with 12 bases between. Germline V CDR1 and CDR2: SEHNR, FQNEAQ (reference sequence). The CDR3 runs 15 residues. CDR3 DNA: TGTGCCAGCAGCCCTGGGGGTGCTAGCACAGATACGCAGTATTTT. Encoded protein: CASSPGGASTDTQYF.

The table lists this clonotype with a few counts. This chain connects TRBV12-3 or TRBV12-4 to TRBJ2-1; D tentatively reads TRBD1 or TRBD2 (5 bases each). Between the trimmed V and J ends, which lost 6 bases and 8 bases, there was a span of 14 bases. This CDR3 has 13 residues. The CDR3 reads CASRIAWGYEQFF. In DNA form, the CDR3 reads TGTGCCAGCAGGATAGCCTGGGGGTATGAGCAGTTCTTC.

This clonotype was observed at least ten times. The chain carries TRBV6-2 or TRBV6-3 and TRBJ2-7; the D gene could be TRBD1 or TRBD2 (5 bases each). V was trimmed by 7 bases and J by 7 bases, leaving 20 bases between them. The germline V gene encodes CDR1 MNHEY and CDR2 SVGEGT. This CDR3 region has 14 residues. The CDR3 is CASTLAGAETEQYF. DNA for the CDR3: TGTGCCAGCACCCTGGCCGGGGCAGAAACAGAGCAGTACTTC.

This sequence joins TRBV19 and TRBJ2-1; TRBD2 agrees at 11 bases. The CDR3 contains 19 residues. V gave up 4 bases and J gave up 8 bases; unmatched junction bases: 19. CDR1 is LNHDA and CDR2 is SQIVND in the germline V gene (reference sequence). CDR3: CASSTPGTSGASLRDEQFF. CDR3 sequence (DNA): TGTGCCAGTAGTACCCCCGGGACTAGCGGTGCCTCCCTAAGGGATGAGCAGTTCTTC.

The table lists this clonotype with a few counts. The genes are TRBV7-8 and TRBJ2-1; TRBD2 aligns across 13 bases. Unmatched junction bases numbered 14, after V lost 0 bases and J lost 12 bases. This CDR3 is built from 18 residues. The germline V gene has CDR1 SGHVS and CDR2 FQNEAQ. Here the CDR3 DNA reads TGTGCCAGCAGCTTAGCATCCCCACTAGCGGGAGGGCCCCCGGGGCAGTTCTTC. Encoded protein: CASSLASPLAGGPPGQFF.

This clonotype has only a few counts. J is TRBJ2-1 and V is TRBV11-3, with a possible D match to TRBD1 (5 bases). CDR1 SGHNT and CDR2 YENEEA come from the germline V gene. This CDR3 is 15 amino acids long. Trimming pared 3 bases from V and 2 bases from J, leaving 11 bases between. The CDR3 DNA reads TGTGCCAGCAGCTTTTCAGGGCTTGCCTACAATGAGCAGTTCTTC. Translation gives CASSFSGLAYNEQFF.

This clonotype was found a few times. This chain links TRBV29-1 with TRBJ1-1; possibly TRBD1 for D (6 bases). The CDR3 has 12 residues. The V end lost 7 bases, the J end lost 4 bases, and 13 bases lay between the germline ends. Germline V gene sequence: CDR1 SQVTM, CDR2 ANQGSEA. The CDR3 DNA is TGCAGCGGTTATAGGGGGGCCACTGAAGCTTTCTTT. This encodes CSGYRGATEAFF. The full variable domain, completed using reference TRBV29-1 and TRBJ1-1, is SAVISQKPSRDICQRGTSLTIQCQVDSQVTMMFWYRQQPGQSLTLIATANQGSEATYESGFVIDKFPISRPNLTFSTLTVSNMSPEDSSIYLCSGYRGATEAFFGQGTRLTVV.

This rearrangement joins TRBV6-2 or TRBV6-3 to TRBJ1-5, with D possibly TRBD1 on 6 matching bases. The CDR3 has 13 amino acids. V shed 5 bases and J shed 3 bases, with 8 bases lying between them. Germline CDR1 is MNHEY and CDR2 is SVGEGT. The CDR3 bases are TGTGCCAGCAGTCCAGGGGCCAATCAGCCCCAGCATTTT. Translating it yields CASSPGANQPQHF.

The chain employs TRBV7-9 and TRBJ2-2; no reliable D call. Germline CDR1 reads SEHNR; CDR2 reads FQNEAQ (reference sequence). CDR3 size: 14 residues. V lost 1 base and J 4 bases, leaving 7 bases between the germline ends. CDR3 protein: CASSLDLTTGELFF. Here the CDR3 DNA reads TGTGCCAGCAGCTTAGATTTGACCACCGGGGAGCTGTTTTTT.

The chain couples TRBV7-6 to TRBJ1-5, with unresolved D. This CDR3 region has 13 residues. Trimming left V 4 bases short and J 9 bases short, with 13 bases between. Germline V gene data show CDR1 as SGHVS and CDR2 as FNYEAQ. CDR3: CASSSHIDRPQHF. The CDR3 coding sequence is TGTGCCAGCAGCTCACACATCGATCGGCCCCAGCATTTT.

This clonotype turned up a few times. The chain combines TRBV12-5 with TRBJ2-5; D unresolved. Germline CDR1 LGHNT, CDR2 FRNRAP. This CDR3 region has 11 residues. V lost 3 bases and J lost 6, with 5 bases in between. This CDR3 reads CASGLIQTQYF. The CDR3 DNA reads TGTGCTAGTGGTTTAATTCAGACCCAGTACTTC.

This clonotype was observed many times. The V gene is TRBV20-1, the J gene TRBJ2-4, with TRBD2 matching over 13 bases. The CDR3 loop spans 18 amino acids. Germline V CDR1 and CDR2: DFQATT, SNEGSKA (reference sequence). V trimming: 2 bases; J trimming: 2 bases; junction bases outside the gene matches: 9. The CDR3 protein is CSARPRTSGSVSKNIQYF. Written as DNA, the CDR3 is TGCAGTGCTAGACCAAGGACTAGCGGGAGTGTGTCCAAAAACATTCAGTACTTC.

This clonotype was counted only a few times. Here the CDR3 reads CASSLWREELAKNIQYF. In nucleotides, the CDR3 is TGTGCCAGCAGTTTATGGCGAGAGGAATTAGCCAAAAACATTCAGTACTTC. This chain links TRBV28 with TRBJ2-4; the D is unclear. This CDR3 is built from 17 residues. The germline V and J ends were trimmed by 0 bases and 0 bases, with 12 bases remaining between them. CDR1 is MDHEN, CDR2 SYDVKM, per germline.

This clonotype was found many times. The chain joins TRBV11-2 to TRBJ2-1; D possibly corresponds to TRBD2 (6 bases). V dropped 5 bases and J dropped 4 bases, with 15 bases sitting between them. Germline CDR1 SGHAT, CDR2 FQNNGV. This CDR3 has 15 amino acids. CDR3 DNA: TGTGCCAGCAGCCTCCGGGAGCCAACTTACAATGAGCAGTTCTTC. The encoded protein is CASSLREPTYNEQFF.

The chain employs TRBV7-2 and TRBJ2-3; D possibly corresponds to TRBD1 (5 bases). The CDR3 extends over 15 amino acids. In germline, CDR1 is SGHTA, CDR2 FQGNSA. V was pared by 1 base and J by 4 bases, with 12 bases between. The CDR3 DNA reads TGTGCCAGCAGCTTAGGGCAGGGTTGGTCAGATACGCAGTATTTT. Translating gives CASSLGQGWSDTQYF.

This clonotype was found many times. The J gene is TRBJ2-5, the V gene TRBV20-1, with 7 bases identical to TRBD2. Germline V gives CDR1 DFQATT, CDR2 SNEGSKA (reference sequence). The CDR3 consists of 11 residues. Germline trimming cut 6 bases from V and 4 bases from J; bases unmatched to any gene: 2. The CDR3 sequence is CSAGLGETQYF. DNA for the CDR3: TGCAGTGCCGGACTAGGAGAGACCCAGTACTTC.

The rearrangement joins TRBV2 to TRBJ2-7; 11 nucleotides agree with TRBD1. Germline loops: CDR1 SNHLY, CDR2 FYNNEI. With V trimmed by 5 bases and J by 2 bases, 11 bases remained unmatched. The CDR3 length is 17 residues. CDR3 sequence (DNA): TGTGCCAGCAGTCGAACATCGGACAGGGGGCTTGCCTACGAGCAGTACTTC. Translated, it gives CASSRTSDRGLAYEQYF.